What follows are 26 T cell receptor beta chains derived from one specimen sequenced in a study of PD-1 blockade in classical Hodgkin lymphoma. Repertoires were generated with immunoSEQ multiplex PCR, while TCRdb's copy carries only in-frame clones and drops some. The profile covers some 150,000 clones, with approximately 80% appearing a single time and 7.5% to 9.5% taken by the ten largest. Each patient's relapse followed autologous stem cell transplantation, and brentuximab vedotin exposure varied. The sample was peripheral blood mononuclear cells (PBMCs), taken before the second cycle of nivolumab. The receptor set was obtained from a human donor with classical Hodgkin lymphoma.

This clone is termed medium-sized. V and J are TRBV27 and TRBJ2-7; no reliable D call. The length of the CDR3 is 15 residues. Trimming stripped 3 bases from V and 0 bases from J, with 12 bases between. Per germline, CDR1 MNHEY and CDR2 SMNVEV (reference sequence). The CDR3 sequence: CASSLVSSSSYEQYF. The CDR3 DNA is TGTGCCAGCAGTTTGGTTTCCTCGAGCTCCTACGAGCAGTACTTC.

This clone came up once. The gene calls are TRBV10-3 and TRBJ1-6, with D perhaps matching TRBD1 (5 bases). V lost 10 bases and J lost 7, with 14 bases in between. The CDR3 totals 13 residues. The germline CDR1 and CDR2 sequences are ENHRY and SYGVKD. The CDR3 nucleotides read TGTGCCAGCTCCGGGGCCGAGAATTCACCCCTCCACTTT. It codes for CASSGAENSPLHF.

CDR3 sequence reads: CASSPFSRREKLFF. CDR3 DNA: TGTGCCAGCAGCCCTTTCTCCCGTAGGGAAAAACTGTTTTTT. The chain links TRBV7-9 to TRBJ1-4; D is ambiguous. The V end lost 5 bases, the J end lost 8 bases, and 15 bases lay between the germline ends. In germline, CDR1 is SEHNR, CDR2 FQNEAQ (reference sequence). The CDR3 is 14 amino acids.

The genes are TRBV7-6 and TRBJ2-7, with TRBD2 identical over 7 bases. Trimming cost V 7 bases and J 5 bases; bases outside gene matches: 5. Per germline, CDR1 SGHVS and CDR2 FNYEAQ. The CDR3 covers 12 residues. CDR3 region: CASMGGGNEQYF. As DNA, the CDR3 is TGTGCCAGCATGGGGGGAGGGAACGAGCAGTACTTC.

This clone was counted a few times. This chain connects TRBV5-4 to TRBJ2-5; 9 bases align to TRBD1. Germline loops: CDR1 SGHNT, CDR2 YYREEE (reference sequence). This CDR3 comprises 15 residues. V gave up 1 base and J gave up 7 bases; unmatched junction bases: 8. The CDR3 coding sequence is TGTGCCAGCAGCTTGCGGGACAGGGATCCGGCGACCCAGTACTTC. Its translation: CASSLRDRDPATQYF.

This clone has only one observation. The chain is built from TRBV5-1 and TRBJ2-7; 11 bases line up with TRBD1. This CDR3 is built from 15 residues. The V gene's germline CDR1 is SGHRS and CDR2 YFSETQ. V lost 5 bases, J lost 4 bases, and 8 bases stayed unmatched. The chain's CDR3 is CASRPSGTGGYEQYF. Written as DNA, the CDR3 is TGCGCCAGCAGACCTTCCGGGACAGGGGGTTACGAGCAGTACTTC. The full variable domain, its missing parts supplied by reference TRBV5-1 and TRBJ2-7, is KAGVTQTPRYLIKTRGQQVTLSCSPISGHRSVSWYQQTPGQGLQFLFEYFSETQRNKGNFPGRFSGRQFSNSRSEMNVSTLELGDSALYLCASRPSGTGGYEQYFGPGTRLTVT.

This clone was observed a single time. The chain is built from TRBV21-1 and TRBJ1-4; the table's D gene call, TRBD1, was not cross checked with the DNA. TRBV21-1 is given as a pseudogene. This CDR3 comprises 17 residues. This CDR3 is CASSKGDREWGVEKLFF. Written as DNA, the CDR3 is TGTGCCAGCAGCAAAGGGGACAGGGAATGGGGAGTTGAAAAACTGTTTTTT.

The rearrangement links TRBV18 to TRBJ2-7; D gene uncertain. Deletions cut 1 base from V and 3 bases from J, with 13 bases between. Germline-derived CDR1 and CDR2 are KGHSH and LQKENI. The CDR3 spans 15 residues. CDR3 protein: CASSPQELANYEQYF. The CDR3 DNA follows: TGTGCCAGCTCACCACAGGAGTTGGCGAACTACGAGCAGTACTTC.

The chain recombines TRBV11-1 with TRBJ2-1, with D perhaps matching TRBD1 or TRBD2 (6 bases each). The germline gives CDR1 SGHAT, CDR2 FQDESV (reference sequence). V was clipped by 4 bases and J by 8 bases, with 9 bases between them. CDR3 length: 12 amino acids. Here the CDR3 reads CASSYRGDEQFF. CDR3 in DNA: TGTGCCAGCAGCTATAGGGGGGATGAGCAGTTCTTC.

The chain links TRBV9 to TRBJ2-3; 8 bases are shared with TRBD2. The CDR3 runs to 16 residues. Germline V gene sequence: CDR1 SGDLS, CDR2 YYNGEE. Germline trimming cut 4 bases from V and 4 bases from J; bases unmatched to any gene: 11. Written as DNA, the CDR3 is TGTGCCAGCAGCCCTCCTGGGCGGGGGGACGCAGATACGCAGTATTTT. Translated: CASSPPGRGDADTQYF.

The chain joins TRBV28 to TRBJ2-1, with 10 bases aligning to TRBD2. The length of the CDR3 is 14 residues. After removal of 6 bases from V and 5 bases from J, the junction contained 4 bases not matched to a gene. Germline V CDR1 and CDR2: MDHEN, SYDVKM. The DNA for the CDR3 is TGTGCCAGCAGGAGCGGGAGGGCCAACAATGAGCAGTTCTTC. Translation gives CASRSGRANNEQFF. The full variable domain, completed using reference TRBV28 and TRBJ2-1, is DVKVTQSSRYLVKRTGEKVFLECVQDMDHENMFWYRQDPGLGLRLIYFSYDVKMKEKGDIPEGYSVSREKKERFSLILESASTNQTSMYLCASRSGRANNEQFFGPGTRLTVL.

The chain uses TRBV11-2 and TRBJ1-2; weak D call: TRBD1 (6 bases). Trimming took 1 base from V and 0 from J, leaving 9 bases between them. The CDR3 covers 15 residues. Germline V gene sequence: CDR1 SGHAT, CDR2 FQNNGV. CDR3 sequence reads: CASSLVQGSNYGYTF. The CDR3 DNA reads TGTGCCAGCAGCTTAGTCCAGGGGTCTAACTATGGCTACACCTTC.

This clone was counted a single time. The CDR3 is CASSNPTTGGGSGRSWADTQYF. In DNA, the CDR3 is TGTGCCAGCAGCAACCCGACAACGGGAGGTGGGAGCGGGCGATCTTGGGCAGATACGCAGTATTTT. This chain joins TRBV2 and TRBJ2-3; 7 nucleotides line up with TRBD2. Looked up from germline, CDR1 is SNHLY and CDR2 is FYNNEI. CDR3 size: 22 residues. J gave up 4 bases and V 6 bases, and 31 bases lay outside the gene matches.

The V gene is TRBV10-3, the J gene TRBJ2-7; 9 bases agree with TRBD1. The CDR3 runs 13 residues. Germline lookup yields CDR1 ENHRY and CDR2 SYGVKD. J was trimmed by 9 bases and V by 0 bases; bases with no gene match: 3. The CDR3 nucleotides are TGTGCCATCAGTGAGTCGGACAGGGGCAGGCAGTACTTC. It is translated as CAISESDRGRQYF.

A single count supports this clone. The V gene is TRBV13, the J gene TRBJ2-2; 10 bases are shared with TRBD2. The CDR3 totals 16 residues. Germline assignment: CDR1 PRHDT and CDR2 FYEKMQ (reference sequence). The V and J ends lost 0 bases and 6 bases, in that order; junction bases with no gene match: 4. The DNA of the CDR3 is TGTGCCAGCAGCTTAGGTGTGCTAGCGGGAGCCGGGGAGCTGTTTTTT. This gives the protein CASSLGVLAGAGELFF.

The chain links TRBV7-6 to TRBJ2-1, with 9 nucleotides matching TRBD2. This CDR3 comprises 17 residues. J lost 0 bases, V lost 4 bases, and 7 bases had no gene match. Germline CDR1 SGHVS, CDR2 FNYEAQ. The CDR3: CASSSLTSGSSYNEQFF. The CDR3 DNA follows: TGTGCCAGCAGCTCCCTGACTAGCGGATCCTCCTACAATGAGCAGTTCTTC.

In this sample, this clone turned up a few times. The V gene is TRBV10-3, the J gene TRBJ2-2, with D maybe TRBD1 (6 bases). The CDR3 contains 14 residues. With 0 bases removed from V and 6 bases from J, the gap between germline ends came to 8 bases. Germline loops: CDR1 ENHRY, CDR2 SYGVKD. CDR3 bases: TGTGCCATCAGTGAGTCACAGGGTCCCGGGGAGCTGTTTTTT. Residues: CAISESQGPGELFF.

The chain is built from TRBV19 and TRBJ1-5; no reliable D call. In germline, CDR1 is LNHDA, CDR2 SQIVND (reference sequence). This CDR3 has 13 amino acids. Trimming removed 6 bases from V and 6 bases from J, with 12 bases in between. This CDR3 reads CASRYGRTQPQHF. CDR3 in DNA: TGTGCCAGTAGGTACGGGCGGACTCAGCCCCAGCATTTT.

The gene calls are TRBV7-2 and TRBJ1-1, with 8 bases aligning to TRBD1. Germline CDR1 reads SGHTA; CDR2 reads FQGNSA. This CDR3 is built from 15 residues. V was clipped by 5 bases and J by 4 bases; unmatched bases: 9. Here the CDR3 reads CASSRGQGLGTEAFF. The CDR3 region has the DNA TGTGCCAGCAGCCGCGGACAGGGTTTAGGCACTGAAGCTTTCTTT. Full variable domain (outside the CDR3, taken from reference TRBV7-2 and TRBJ1-1): GAGVSQSPSNKVTEKGKDVELRCDPISGHTALYWYRQSLGQGLEFLIYFQGNSAPDKSGLPSDRFSAERTGGSVSTLTIQRTQQEDSAVYLCASSRGQGLGTEAFFGQGTRLTVV.

This clone came up once. This chain connects TRBV6-5 to TRBJ1-2; D unresolved. Germline V lookup: CDR1 MNHEY, CDR2 SVGAGI. This CDR3 comprises 13 residues. Between the trimmed V and J ends, which lost 6 bases and 5 bases, there was a span of 13 bases. CDR3 protein: CASRKQGSYGYTF. The CDR3, as DNA: TGTGCCAGCAGAAAACAAGGCTCATATGGCTACACCTTC.

The rearrangement uses TRBV5-4 and TRBJ2-7; D remains unclear. This CDR3 region has 14 residues. Germline V gene lookup returns CDR1 SGHNT and CDR2 YYREEE (reference sequence). Trimming stripped 1 base from V and 3 bases from J, with 11 bases between. CDR3 amino acids: CASSLSGFNYEQYF. The CDR3 region has the DNA TGTGCCAGCAGCTTGTCCGGGTTTAACTACGAGCAGTACTTC.

The chain is built from TRBV5-1 and TRBJ2-3; TRBD2 matches at 14 bases. The CDR3 has 20 residues. The trim removed 4 bases at V and 2 bases at J, leaving 15 bases unmatched. In germline, CDR1 is SGHRS, CDR2 YFSETQ. The CDR3 nucleotides are TGCGCCAGCAGCCGGGGCCCGGGACTAGCGGGGGAGGATCTCACAGATACGCAGTATTTT. It is translated as CASSRGPGLAGEDLTDTQYF.

Judged by abundance, this clone is medium-sized. V is TRBV5-4 and J is TRBJ2-5; tentative D call: TRBD1 (6 bases). Looked up from germline, CDR1 is SGHNT and CDR2 is YYREEE (reference sequence). Trimming removed 0 bases at V and 5 bases at J, with 17 bases between. The CDR3 length is 16 residues. CDR3 sequence: CASSLDSQGFGETQYF. The CDR3 region has the DNA TGTGCCAGCAGCTTGGACTCACAGGGTTTCGGGGAGACCCAGTACTTC.

The chain has TRBV18 and TRBJ1-1; 9 bases fit TRBD1. J lost 5 bases, V lost 2 bases, and 9 bases had no gene match. Germline lookup yields CDR1 KGHSH and CDR2 LQKENI. The length of the CDR3 is 16 residues. CDR3 bases: TGTGCCAGCTCACCATCCTCACAGGGGGCAGGGACTGAAGCTTTCTTT. Protein sequence: CASSPSSQGAGTEAFF.

The chain is built from TRBV6-6 and TRBJ2-7, with 8 positions matching TRBD1. V shed 2 bases and J 6 bases; nucleotides not matched to a gene: 3. Germline-derived CDR1 and CDR2 are MNHNY and SVGAGI (reference sequence). This CDR3 comprises 13 residues. CDR3 sequence: CASSYVRGREQYF. DNA of the CDR3: TGTGCCAGCAGTTACGTCAGGGGGCGCGAGCAGTACTTC.

The chain recombines TRBV6-4 with TRBJ2-7; D remains unclear. Trimming pared 3 bases from V and 4 bases from J, leaving 7 bases between. There are 12 residues in the CDR3. Germline CDR1 reads MRHNA; CDR2 reads SNTAGT. The CDR3 region is CASSEGRYEQYF. The CDR3 DNA reads as TGTGCCAGCAGTGAAGGTCGGTACGAGCAGTACTTC.